The rows below give T cell receptor beta chains drawn from one sample of a study of shared clonotypes between healthy human individuals. The data were produced by immunoSEQ multiplex PCR, yet TCRdb's version contains in-frame clones alone and is incomplete. Seen here are fewer than 850,000 clones, 80% to 95% observed once, and the top ten hold approximately 35%. Sequences were obtained from memory CD8+ T cells from PBMCs. The receptors originated from a man aged 18 to 30 in good health. Some clones in this sample may be carry-over from other donors' samples. CDR3s leave out the opening cysteine and the closing phenylalanine or tryptophan. Clone size is given for some rows only: seen once, a few or many times, or a class if the clone is expanded.

CDR3aa: ASSHGLAGVETQY
abundance: -
j_gene: TRBJ2-5
v_gene: TRBV11-2

CDR3aa: ASSGARRTNTGELF
abundance: -
j_gene: TRBJ2-2
v_gene: TRBV6-1

CDR3aa: ASSRERGTYEQY
abundance: -
j_gene: TRBJ2-7
v_gene: TRBV13

CDR3aa: ASSLVAQEQF
abundance: -
j_gene: TRBJ2-1
v_gene: TRBV7-9

CDR3aa: SVEYPSSGRDEQF
abundance: -
j_gene: TRBJ2-1
v_gene: TRBV29-1

CDR3aa: ASSRGGEADTQY
abundance: -
j_gene: TRBJ2-3
v_gene: TRBV6-6

CDR3aa: ASSRAGTGFEQY
abundance: -
j_gene: TRBJ2-7
v_gene: TRBV25-1

CDR3aa: ASSTRHRGYSYEQY
abundance: -
j_gene: -
v_gene: TRBV28

CDR3aa: ASSSTVYEQY
abundance: -
j_gene: -
v_gene: TRBV7-9

CDR3aa: ASTPQGTGELF
abundance: -
j_gene: TRBJ2-2
v_gene: TRBV27

CDR3aa: ASSFSIGGGTEAF
abundance: many
j_gene: TRBJ1-1
v_gene: TRBV27

CDR3aa: ASSQRLVSGSTDTQY
abundance: -
j_gene: TRBJ2-3
v_gene: TRBV14

CDR3aa: ASSQAQLGTEAF
abundance: -
j_gene: TRBJ1-1
v_gene: TRBV4-1

CDR3aa: ASGLTTSGTSTDTQY
abundance: -
j_gene: TRBJ2-3
v_gene: TRBV5-1

CDR3aa: ASSQARGGYNEQF
abundance: once
j_gene: TRBJ2-1
v_gene: TRBV4-3

CDR3aa: ASSFPTSGSHEQY
abundance: -
j_gene: TRBJ2-7
v_gene: TRBV5-4

CDR3aa: ASSATGASSYNEQF
abundance: -
j_gene: TRBJ2-1
v_gene: TRBV6-1

CDR3aa: ASSPGRSTYEQY
abundance: once
j_gene: TRBJ2-7
v_gene: TRBV18

CDR3aa: ASSFSGGQNEQF
abundance: -
j_gene: TRBJ2-1
v_gene: TRBV5-8

CDR3aa: ASSYGTSVDYEQY
abundance: -
j_gene: TRBJ2-7
v_gene: TRBV6-5

CDR3aa: ASSVTLLGGTGTDTQY
abundance: -
j_gene: TRBJ2-3
v_gene: TRBV7-8

CDR3aa: SVVHSGANVLT
abundance: -
j_gene: TRBJ2-6
v_gene: TRBV29-1

CDR3aa: ASSMGNPFAYEQY
abundance: -
j_gene: TRBJ2-7
v_gene: TRBV19

CDR3aa: ASSEDRWKEGRNEQF
abundance: -
j_gene: TRBJ2-1
v_gene: TRBV6-1

CDR3aa: ASSLDLYNEQF
abundance: -
j_gene: TRBJ2-1
v_gene: TRBV11-2

CDR3aa: ASSPDRDRGDDEQF
abundance: -
j_gene: TRBJ2-1
v_gene: TRBV5-1

CDR3aa: ASSPRGSGPYNEQF
abundance: -
j_gene: TRBJ2-1
v_gene: TRBV19